This T cell receptor (beta chain) was captured by sequencing in a study of blood T cell repertoires in COVID-19. On the study more broadly: Samples taken during acute and convalescent COVID-19 were collected in the United States, Italy and Spain. PBMCs, B-cell-depleted T cells, or T cells were the source of the cDNA or gDNA that made up the material.

The germline CDR1 and CDR2 sequences are KGHSH and LQKENI. Trimming left V 6 bases short and J 4 bases short, with 17 bases between. This CDR3 contains 15 residues. Per the original data handling: From reference gene primer amplification, estimates of nucleated cell counts were derived. This table comes from immunoSEQ multiplex PCR, and its TCRdb copy is limited to in-frame clones, with some not included. That table furnishes V, J and clone size, whereas the DNA furnished D and trimming. The sample lists tens of thousands of clones, 70% to 80% occurring once. Sample: peripheral blood. The chain joins TRBV18 to TRBJ2-3, with D perhaps TRBD2 (6 bases). This receptor was taken from a human donor in a cohort sampled during active COVID-19. Here the CDR3 DNA reads TGTGCCAGCTCCCTTAACGGGGGAGGCGCAGATACGCAGTATTTT. Protein product: CASSLNGGGADTQYF. Using reference TRBV18 and TRBJ2-3 for the parts outside the CDR3, the full variable domain is NAGVMQNPRHLVRRRGQEARLRCSPMKGHSHVYWYRQLPEEGLKFMVYLQKENIIDESGMPKERFSAEFPKEGPSILRIQQVVRGDSAAYFCASSLNGGGADTQYFGPGTRLTVL.